This T cell receptor beta chain is drawn from a study of metastatic and nonmetastatic thyroid tumors. At the level of the study: A comparison of repertoires was made across blood and tumor or nodule tissue from malignant and benign thyroid patients.

Original analysis: Built for papillary thyroid cancer, a distant-metastasis classifier drew on CDR3 differences across clinicopathological groups. MiXCR reprocessed the PCR reads for TCRdb. TCRdb, not the original authors, processed these V and J calls. The sample yields 25,000 to 35,000 clones, about 10% seen once. Thyroid surgery took place with no prior treatment in any patient. Points from the study as a whole: Reportedly, malignant thyroid tumors had significantly higher TCR beta diversity than benign nodules, in blood and tumor.

The V gene lost 5 bases and the J gene lost 1 base, with 16 bases spanning the gap. The CDR3 is made up of 16 amino acids. Germline V gives CDR1 SGHAT, CDR2 FQDESV (reference sequence). For this clone: Its antigen is currently unknown.

Sequenced: blood. The TCR originated in a female donor with papillary thyroid cancer or a benign thyroid nodule (not recorded which). Some clones in this sample may be carry-over from other donors' samples. This chain links TRBV11-1 with TRBJ2-3; D gene ambiguous. Here the CDR3 DNA reads TGTGCCAGCAGCCCTACCGGGCACTGGGGCACAGATACGCAGTATTTT. This sequence encodes CASSPTGHWGTDTQYF.